This TCR beta chain derives from a study of lymphopenia after photon versus proton radiotherapy. Germline V gives CDR1 SGHVS, CDR2 FQNEAQ. V dropped 1 base and J dropped 0 bases, with 8 bases sitting between them. CDR3 length: 15 residues. This clone was picked up one time. Here immunoSEQ multiplex PCR was the method, and the copy in TCRdb shows in-frame clones only, minus some. Of tens of thousands of clones listed, around 90% were seen once; the top ten hold 0.81%. The input for sequencing was peripheral blood, taken from a patient treated with photon-based radiotherapy. The V gene is TRBV7-8, the J gene TRBJ2-3; D is ambiguous. The receptor comes from a woman between 50 and 59 years old with cholangiocarcinoma. The CDR3 reads CASSLVGSSTDTQYF. CDR3 nucleotide sequence: TGTGCCAGCAGCTTAGTTGGCAGTAGCACAGATACGCAGTATTTT.